One and the same sample provided the 3 T cell receptor beta chains below, sequenced in a study of blood T cells in healthy people across ages. Primed by a sample-barcoded 5' primer and a J-beta primer mix, a second PCR proceeded for 7 to 11 cycles. In TCRdb, the 5' RACE reads were re-called with MiXCR into one record per CDR3 protein. The table lists about 930,000 distinct CDR3 sequences, under 35% of them singletons. Another study also made use of these data, one on T cells of mothers and their children.

Sequencing was carried out using blood. The receptor set was obtained from a woman aged 40 to 49 in good health.

This clonotype has more than one count but fewer than ten. J is TRBJ1-2 and V is TRBV29-1; maybe TRBD1 (5 bases). V was pared by 7 bases and J by 1 base, with 16 bases between. The V gene's germline CDR1 is SQVTM and CDR2 ANQGSEA. This CDR3 region has 14 residues. CDR3 sequence reads: CSAEGTHHNYGYTF. CDR3 nucleotide sequence: TGCAGCGCTGAGGGGACTCACCATAACTATGGCTACACCTTC.

This clonotype has at least ten counts. V and J are TRBV3-1 and TRBJ2-7, with 8 bases matching TRBD2. The CDR3 sequence is 14 residues long. After removal of 4 bases from V and 4 bases from J, the junction contained 6 bases not matched to a gene. Looked up from germline, CDR1 is LGHDT and CDR2 is YNNKEL (reference sequence). The CDR3 bases are TGTGCCAGCAGCCCCGGGGGGGCCCGTTACGAGCAGTACTTC. As protein: CASSPGGARYEQYF.

This rearrangement joins TRBV7-9 to TRBJ2-1; 11 nucleotides agree with TRBD1. The CDR3 covers 16 residues. Germline loops: CDR1 SEHNR, CDR2 FQNEAQ (reference sequence). With 1 base clipped from V and 5 bases from J, the junction kept 4 bases outside the gene matches. CDR3 in amino acids: CASSLGDRGGNNEQFF. CDR3 sequence (DNA): TGTGCCAGCAGCTTAGGGGACAGGGGGGGAAACAATGAGCAGTTCTTC.